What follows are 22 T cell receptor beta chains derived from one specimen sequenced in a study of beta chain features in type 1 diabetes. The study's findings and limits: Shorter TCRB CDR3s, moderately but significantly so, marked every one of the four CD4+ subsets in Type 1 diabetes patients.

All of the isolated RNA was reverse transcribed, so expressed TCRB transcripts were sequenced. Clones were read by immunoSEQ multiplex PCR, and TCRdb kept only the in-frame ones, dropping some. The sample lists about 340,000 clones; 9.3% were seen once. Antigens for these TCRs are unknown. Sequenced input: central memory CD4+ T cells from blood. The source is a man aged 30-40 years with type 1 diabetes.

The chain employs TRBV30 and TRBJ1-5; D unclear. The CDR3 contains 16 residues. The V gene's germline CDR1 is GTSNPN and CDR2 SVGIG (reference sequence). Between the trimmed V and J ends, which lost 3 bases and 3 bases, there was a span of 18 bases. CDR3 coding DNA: TGTGCCTGGAGGGCCAAGGAGGGAGGGTTCAATCAGCCCCAGCATTTT. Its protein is CAWRAKEGGFNQPQHF.

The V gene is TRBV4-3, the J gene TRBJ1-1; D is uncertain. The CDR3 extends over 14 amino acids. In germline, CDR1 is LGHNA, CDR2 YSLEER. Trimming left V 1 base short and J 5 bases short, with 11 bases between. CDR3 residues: CASSQVWRKTEAFF. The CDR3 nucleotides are TGCGCCAGCAGCCAAGTTTGGAGGAAGACTGAAGCTTTCTTT.

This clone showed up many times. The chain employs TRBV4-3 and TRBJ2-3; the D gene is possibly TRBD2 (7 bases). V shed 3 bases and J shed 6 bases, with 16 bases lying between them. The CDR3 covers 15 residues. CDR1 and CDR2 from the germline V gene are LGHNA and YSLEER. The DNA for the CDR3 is TGCGCCAGCAGCCAGAGGGGAGGGGGAGTGGATACGCAGTATTTT. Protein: CASSQRGGGVDTQYF.

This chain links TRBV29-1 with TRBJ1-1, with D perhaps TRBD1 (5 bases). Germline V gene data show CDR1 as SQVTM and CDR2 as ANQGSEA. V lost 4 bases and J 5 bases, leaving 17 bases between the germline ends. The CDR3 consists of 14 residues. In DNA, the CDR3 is TGCAGCGTTGGAATCAGGGCAGATCGGACTGAAGCTTTCTTT. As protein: CSVGIRADRTEAFF.

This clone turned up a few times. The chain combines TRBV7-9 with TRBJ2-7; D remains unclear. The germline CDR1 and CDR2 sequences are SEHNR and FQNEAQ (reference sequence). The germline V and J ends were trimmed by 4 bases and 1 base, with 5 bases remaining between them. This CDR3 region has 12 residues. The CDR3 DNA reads TGTGCCAGCAGCTCCCTATCCTACGAGCAGTACTTC. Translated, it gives CASSSLSYEQYF.

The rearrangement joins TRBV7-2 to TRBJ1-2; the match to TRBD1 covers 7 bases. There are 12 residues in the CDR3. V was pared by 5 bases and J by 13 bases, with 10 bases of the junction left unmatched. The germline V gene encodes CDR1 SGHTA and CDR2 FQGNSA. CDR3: CASSADRARLTF. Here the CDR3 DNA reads TGTGCCAGCAGCGCAGACAGGGCACGGCTCACCTTC. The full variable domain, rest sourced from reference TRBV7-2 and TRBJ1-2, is GAGVSQSPSNKVTEKGKDVELRCDPISGHTALYWYRQSLGQGLEFLIYFQGNSAPDKSGLPSDRFSAERTGGSVSTLTIQRTQQEDSAVYLCASSADRARLTFGSGTRLTVV.

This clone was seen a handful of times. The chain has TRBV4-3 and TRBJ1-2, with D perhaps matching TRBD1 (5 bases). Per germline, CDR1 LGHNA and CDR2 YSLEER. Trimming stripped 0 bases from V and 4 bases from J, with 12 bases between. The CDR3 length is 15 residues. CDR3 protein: CASSQDSRGGYGYTF. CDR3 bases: TGCGCCAGCAGCCAAGATTCTCGGGGGGGCTATGGCTACACCTTC.

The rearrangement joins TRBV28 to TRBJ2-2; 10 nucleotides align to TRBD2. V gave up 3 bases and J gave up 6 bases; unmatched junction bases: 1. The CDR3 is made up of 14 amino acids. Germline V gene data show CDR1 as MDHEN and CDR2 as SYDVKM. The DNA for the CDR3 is TGTGCCAGCAGTTTCCTAGCGGGGGCCGGGGAGCTGTTTTTT. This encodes CASSFLAGAGELFF.

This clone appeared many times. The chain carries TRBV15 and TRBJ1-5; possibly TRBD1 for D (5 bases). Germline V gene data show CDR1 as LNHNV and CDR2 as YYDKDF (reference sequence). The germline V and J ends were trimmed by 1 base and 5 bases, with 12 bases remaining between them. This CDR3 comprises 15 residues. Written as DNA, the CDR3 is TGTGCCACCAGCAGAGCTAGAATAGGGGATCAGCCCCAGCATTTT. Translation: CATSRARIGDQPQHF.

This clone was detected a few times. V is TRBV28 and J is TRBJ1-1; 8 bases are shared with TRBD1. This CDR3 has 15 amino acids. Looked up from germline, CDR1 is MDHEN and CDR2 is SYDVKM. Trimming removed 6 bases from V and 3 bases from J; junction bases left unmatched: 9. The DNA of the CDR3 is TGTGCCAGCAGCGGAGCAGGGGGCTTGTACACTGAAGCTTTCTTT. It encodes CASSGAGGLYTEAFF.

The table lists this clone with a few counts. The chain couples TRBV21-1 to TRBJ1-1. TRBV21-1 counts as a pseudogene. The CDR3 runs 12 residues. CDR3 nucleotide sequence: TGTGCCAGCAGCACGGTGAACACTGAAGCTTTCTTT. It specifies CASSTVNTEAFF.

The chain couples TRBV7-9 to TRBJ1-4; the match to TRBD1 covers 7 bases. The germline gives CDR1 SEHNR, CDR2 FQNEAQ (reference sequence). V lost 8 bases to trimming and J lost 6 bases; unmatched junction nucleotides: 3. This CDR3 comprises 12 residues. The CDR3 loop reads CASGDSDEKLFF. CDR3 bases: TGTGCCAGCGGGGACAGCGATGAAAAACTGTTTTTT.

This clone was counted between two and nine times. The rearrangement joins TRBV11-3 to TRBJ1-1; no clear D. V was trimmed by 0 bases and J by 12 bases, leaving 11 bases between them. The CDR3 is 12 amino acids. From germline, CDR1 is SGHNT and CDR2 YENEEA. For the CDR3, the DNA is TGTGCCAGCAGCTTAGAATCAGAAGCGCCTTTCTTT. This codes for CASSLESEAPFF.

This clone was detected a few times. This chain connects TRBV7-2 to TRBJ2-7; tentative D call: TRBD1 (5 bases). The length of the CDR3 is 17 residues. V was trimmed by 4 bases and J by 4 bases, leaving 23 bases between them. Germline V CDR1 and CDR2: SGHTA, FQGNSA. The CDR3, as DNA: TGTGCCAGCAGCTCATCCCTCGCAGGGAAGGGGCGTTACGAGCAGTACTTC. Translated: CASSSSLAGKGRYEQYF.

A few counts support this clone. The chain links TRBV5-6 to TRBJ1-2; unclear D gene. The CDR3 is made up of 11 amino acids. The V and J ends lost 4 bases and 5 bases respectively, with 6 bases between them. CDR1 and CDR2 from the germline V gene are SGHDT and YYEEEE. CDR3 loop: CASSEGYGYTF. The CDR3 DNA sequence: TGTGCCAGCAGCGAGGGATATGGCTACACCTTC.

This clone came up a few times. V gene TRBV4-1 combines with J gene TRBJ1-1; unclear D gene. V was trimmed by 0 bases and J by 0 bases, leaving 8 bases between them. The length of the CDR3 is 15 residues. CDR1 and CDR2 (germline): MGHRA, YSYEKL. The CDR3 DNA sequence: TGCGCCAGCAGCCAAGATCGGATAATGAACACTGAAGCTTTCTTT. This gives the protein CASSQDRIMNTEAFF.

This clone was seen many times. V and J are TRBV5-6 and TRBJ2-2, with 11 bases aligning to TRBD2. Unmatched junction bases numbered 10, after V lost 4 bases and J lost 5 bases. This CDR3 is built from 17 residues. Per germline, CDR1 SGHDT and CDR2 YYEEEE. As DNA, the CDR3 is TGTGCCAGCAGCCGTACTAGCGGGGGCCCTAGGACCGGGGAGCTGTTTTTT. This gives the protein CASSRTSGGPRTGELFF.

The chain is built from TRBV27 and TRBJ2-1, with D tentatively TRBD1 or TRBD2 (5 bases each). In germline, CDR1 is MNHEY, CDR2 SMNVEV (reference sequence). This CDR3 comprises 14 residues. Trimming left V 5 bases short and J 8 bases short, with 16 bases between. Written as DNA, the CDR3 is TGTGCCAGCAGTCAGTGGGGACCCCGGGATGAGCAGTTCTTC. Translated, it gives CASSQWGPRDEQFF.

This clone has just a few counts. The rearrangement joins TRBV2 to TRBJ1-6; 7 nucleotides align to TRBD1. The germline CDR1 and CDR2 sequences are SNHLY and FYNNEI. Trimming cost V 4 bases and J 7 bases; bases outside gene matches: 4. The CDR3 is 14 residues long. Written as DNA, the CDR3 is TGTGCCAGCAGTGTGGGCAGGGGGAATTCACCCCTCCACTTT. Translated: CASSVGRGNSPLHF. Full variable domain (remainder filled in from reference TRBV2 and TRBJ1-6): EPEVTQTPSHQVTQMGQEVILRCVPISNHLYFYWYRQILGQKVEFLVSFYNNEISEKSEIFDDQFSVERPDGSNFTLKIRSTKLEDSAMYFCASSVGRGNSPLHFGNGTRLTVT.

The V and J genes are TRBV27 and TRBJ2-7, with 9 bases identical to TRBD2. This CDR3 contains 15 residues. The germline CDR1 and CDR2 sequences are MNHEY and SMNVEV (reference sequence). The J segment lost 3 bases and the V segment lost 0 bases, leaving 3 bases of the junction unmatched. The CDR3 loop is CASSLSPSGNYEQYF. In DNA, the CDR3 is TGTGCCAGCAGTTTATCACCTAGCGGGAACTACGAGCAGTACTTC.

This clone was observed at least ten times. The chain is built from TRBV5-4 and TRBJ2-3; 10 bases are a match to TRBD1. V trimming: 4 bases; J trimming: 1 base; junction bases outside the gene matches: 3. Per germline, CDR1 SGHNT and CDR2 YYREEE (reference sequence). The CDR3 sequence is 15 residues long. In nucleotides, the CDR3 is TGTGCCAGCAGCGTGACAGGGGGCGGCACAGATACGCAGTATTTT. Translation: CASSVTGGGTDTQYF.

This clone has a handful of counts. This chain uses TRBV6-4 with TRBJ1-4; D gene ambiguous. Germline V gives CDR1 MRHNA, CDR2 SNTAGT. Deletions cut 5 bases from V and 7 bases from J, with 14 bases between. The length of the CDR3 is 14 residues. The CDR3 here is CASSPDWNSEKLFF. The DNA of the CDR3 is TGTGCCAGCAGTCCCGATTGGAATAGTGAAAAACTGTTTTTT.